This T cell receptor (beta chain) was obtained from a study of OX40 agonist ivuxolimab in advanced cancers. Study-wide findings and caveats: Not determined was the antigen specificity of the expanded peripheral T cells.

The ends were cut back, 5 bases at V and 4 bases at J, with 24 bases in the middle. The CDR3 has 17 amino acids. Germline V CDR1 and CDR2: MDHEN, SYDVKM. With respect to this clone: As yet, its antigen is unknown.

Generated by immunoSEQ multiplex PCR, the TCRdb table keeps only in-frame clones and is missing some. Of 75,000 to 100,000 clones listed, 90% to 95% are singletons. This receptor was obtained from an adult with an advanced solid tumor such as melanoma, head and neck, liver or kidney cancer. The gene calls are TRBV28 and TRBJ2-7; D uncertain. The sequencing here drew on CD4+ or CD8+ T cells sorted from blood, taken in a trial of the OX40 agonist ivuxolimab. CDR3 protein: CASSMLLGRAIEYEQYF. CDR3 sequence (DNA): TGTGCCAGCAGTATGCTACTGGGCCGGGCAATTGAATACGAGCAGTACTTC.